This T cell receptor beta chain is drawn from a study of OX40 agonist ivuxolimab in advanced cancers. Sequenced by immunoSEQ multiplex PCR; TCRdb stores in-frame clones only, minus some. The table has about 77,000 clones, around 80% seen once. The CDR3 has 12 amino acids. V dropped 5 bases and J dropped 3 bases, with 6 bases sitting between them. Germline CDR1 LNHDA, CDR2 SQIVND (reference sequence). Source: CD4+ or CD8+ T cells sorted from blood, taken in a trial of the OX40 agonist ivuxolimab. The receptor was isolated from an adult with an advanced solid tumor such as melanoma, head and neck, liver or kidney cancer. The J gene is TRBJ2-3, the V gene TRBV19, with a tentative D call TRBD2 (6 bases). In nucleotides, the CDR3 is TGTGCCAGTAGTCGGGGGACAGATACGCAGTATTTT. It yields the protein CASSRGTDTQYF.